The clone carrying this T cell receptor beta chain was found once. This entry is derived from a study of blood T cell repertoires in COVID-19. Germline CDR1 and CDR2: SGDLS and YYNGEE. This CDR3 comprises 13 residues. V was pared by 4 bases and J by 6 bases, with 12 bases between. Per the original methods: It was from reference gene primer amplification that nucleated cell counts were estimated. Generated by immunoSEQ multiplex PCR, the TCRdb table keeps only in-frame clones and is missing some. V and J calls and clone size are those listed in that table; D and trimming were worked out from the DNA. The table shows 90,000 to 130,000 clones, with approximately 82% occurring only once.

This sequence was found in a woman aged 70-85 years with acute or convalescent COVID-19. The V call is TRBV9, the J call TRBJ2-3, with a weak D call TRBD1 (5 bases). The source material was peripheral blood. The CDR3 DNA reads TGTGCCAGCAGCTCCCAGGGAATGGATACGCAGTATTTT. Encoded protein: CASSSQGMDTQYF.